This T cell receptor beta chain is drawn from a study of diagnostic markers for celiac disease (dated by TCRdb to the early 2020s). Sequencing used an Illumina MiSeq. The reads underwent TCRdb reprocessing, giving one record for each CDR3 protein sequence and no DNA. Per the sample table, the count is more than 700 distinct CDR3 sequences. The top ten hold under 60% of the sample. No count is recorded, yet this clonotype rates as medium-sized (0.01 to 0.1%) from its frequency. Its recognized antigen is unknown. CDR1 and CDR2 (SGHVS, FNYEAQ) derive from the germline V gene. Taken from cysteine to phenylalanine, the CDR3 has 11 residues. Nucleotide data are not available.

The origin of this receptor is a human donor. This table probably holds off-target reads from a library built for another chain. The chain uses TRBV7-6 and TRBJ1-2. Sequenced material: either unsorted cells or a sorted T cell fraction (not recorded which). The CDR3 protein is CASSLGGLVTF.